These 5 T cell receptor beta chains share one sample of origin, sequenced in a study of shared clonotypes between healthy human individuals. Data came from immunoSEQ multiplex PCR; TCRdb stores just in-frame clones and leaves some out. The table includes about 670,000 clones, 55% to 75% detected once. The sample comprised memory CD4+ T cells sorted from blood. Sample subset: CD45RA-negative fraction. All receptors come from a woman in her twenties or thirties in good health.

The rearrangement links TRBV18 to TRBJ1-5; D gene unclear. V was cut by 2 bases and J by 2 bases, with 13 bases left in between. This CDR3 has 16 amino acids. Germline CDR1 and CDR2: KGHSH and LQKENI. The CDR3 sequence is CASSPAGRSRNQPQHF. The CDR3 nucleotides read TGTGCCAGCTCACCAGCGGGGAGGAGCCGCAATCAGCCCCAGCATTTT.

This clone was picked up one time. The rearrangement uses TRBV5-1 and TRBJ2-5; D may correspond to TRBD1 or TRBD2 (5 bases each). CDR3 length equals 16 residues. Germline lookup yields CDR1 SGHRS and CDR2 YFSETQ. The ends were cut back, 0 bases at V and 4 bases at J, with 16 bases in the middle. This CDR3 reads CASSLEGRGKIETQYF. The DNA of the CDR3 is TGCGCCAGCAGCTTGGAGGGACGAGGAAAAATAGAGACCCAGTACTTC.

This chain joins TRBV5-1 and TRBJ2-1, with D tentatively TRBD1 (6 bases). Germline loops: CDR1 SGHRS, CDR2 YFSETQ. The CDR3 is made up of 15 amino acids. Trimming took 4 bases from V and 2 from J, leaving 13 bases between them. DNA of the CDR3: TGCGCCAGCAGCAAAAGACAGGAGACCTACAATGAGCAGTTCTTC. This codes for CASSKRQETYNEQFF.

This chain joins TRBV27 and TRBJ2-7, with 7 bases lining up with TRBD2. The CDR3 totals 14 residues. The ends lost 5 bases at V and 0 bases at J; junction bases unmatched: 4. Germline values: CDR1 MNHEY, CDR2 SMNVEV (reference sequence). The CDR3, as DNA: TGTGCCAGCAGTAGAGCGGGGAGCTCCTACGAGCAGTACTTC. Translation gives CASSRAGSSYEQYF.

This clone was detected once. The gene calls are TRBV28 and TRBJ2-1, with a tentative D call TRBD2 (7 bases). The germline CDR1 and CDR2 sequences are MDHEN and SYDVKM. CDR3 length: 17 residues. V lost 6 bases and J lost 1, with 19 bases in between. CDR3 in DNA: TGTGCCAGCAGCTATAGCGTAGGGAGGGGGTCCTACAATGAGCAGTTCTTC. This translates into CASSYSVGRGSYNEQFF.